This TCR beta chain was profiled in a study of molecular identifiers for immune sequencing clone quantification. General study findings and limits: Same-barcode identical TCR molecules could make highly expanded clones look smaller than they are. Spiked Jurkat TCR RNA equivalent to one cell was reportedly detectable in about a million naive cells. More than 98% of effector molecules, versus under 1% of naive-cell molecules, belonged to clones above 20 RNA copies.

This CDR3 has 17 amino acids. The germline V gene has CDR1 KGHDR and CDR2 SFDVKD. J gave up 5 bases and V 3 bases, and 7 bases lay outside the gene matches. In the sort, naive CD8 T cells were defined as CD8+CD4-CCR7+CD45RA+. In TCRdb, the PCR reads were re-called with MiXCR into one record per CDR3 protein. The data show under 800,000 distinct CDR3 sequences, with about 25% seen just once and about 0.84% held by the top ten. Ten or more counts support this clonotype. Its antigen is as yet unknown. The receptor's source is a human donor in good health. Some libraries in this study had Jurkat cell RNA spiked in. Sequencing used naive CD8+ T cells from blood, with Jurkat cell RNA spiked in. Subset defined: FACS-sorted CD8+CD4-CCR7+CD45RA+ naive T cells. J is TRBJ2-3 and V is TRBV24-1, with 13 nucleotides matching TRBD2. The CDR3 here is CATSDPTSGRVKDTQYF. CDR3 bases: TGTGCCACCAGTGATCCAACTAGCGGGAGGGTGAAAGATACGCAGTATTTT.